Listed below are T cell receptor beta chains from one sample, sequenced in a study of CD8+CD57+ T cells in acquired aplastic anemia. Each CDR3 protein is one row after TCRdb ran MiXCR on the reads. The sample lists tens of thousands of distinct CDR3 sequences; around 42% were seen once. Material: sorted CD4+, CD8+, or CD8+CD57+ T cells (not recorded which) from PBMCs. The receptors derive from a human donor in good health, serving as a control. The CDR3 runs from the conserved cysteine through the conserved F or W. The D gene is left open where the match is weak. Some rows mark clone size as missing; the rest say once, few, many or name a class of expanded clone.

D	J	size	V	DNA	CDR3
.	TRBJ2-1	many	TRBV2	TGTGCCAGCATTGGGGGGCTTGGCTACAATGAGCAGTTCTTC	CASIGGLGYNEQFF
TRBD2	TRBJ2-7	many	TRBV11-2	TGTGCCAGCAGCTCGATAGCGGGGGCCGTCGATGAGCAGTACTTC	CASSSIAGAVDEQYF
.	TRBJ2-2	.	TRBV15	TGTGCCACTCGCTCGGAGGGTTACACCGGGGAGCTGTTTTTT	CATRSEGYTGELFF
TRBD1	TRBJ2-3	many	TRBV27	TGTGCCAGCAGTTCGACAGGGAATACGCAGTATTTT	CASSSTGNTQYF
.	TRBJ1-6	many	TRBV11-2	TGTGCCAGCAGAGACCAAGGATCACCCCTCCACTTT	CASRDQGSPLHF
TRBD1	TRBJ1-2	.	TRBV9	TGTGCCAGCAGCGACGGGACAGGGTATCGGGGCTACACCTTC	CASSDGTGYRGYTF
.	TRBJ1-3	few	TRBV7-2	TGTGCCAGCAGACAGGGCGATGGAAACACCATATATTTT	CASRQGDGNTIYF
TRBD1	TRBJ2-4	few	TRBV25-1	TGTGCCAGCAGTGGGCCTGTGAGACAGGGGGGACTAGCCAAAAACATTCAGTACTTC	CASSGPVRQGGLAKNIQYF
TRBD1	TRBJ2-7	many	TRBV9	TGTGCCAGCAGCCCAGGGACAGGGGACGAGCAGTACTTC	CASSPGTGDEQYF
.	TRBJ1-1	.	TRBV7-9	TGTGCCAGCAGCTTCTCGCTGAACACTGAAGCTTTCTTT	CASSFSLNTEAFF
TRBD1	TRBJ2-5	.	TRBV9	TGTGCCAGCAGCCCCCGGGACAGGGGGCGCCAAGAGACCCAGTACTTC	CASSPRDRGRQETQYF
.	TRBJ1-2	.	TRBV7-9	TGTGCCAGCAGCTGGGATCTGGATGGCTACACCTTC	CASSWDLDGYTF
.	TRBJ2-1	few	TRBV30	TGTGCCTGGAGTGTAACGGGGTGGGAGCAGTTCTTC	CAWSVTGWEQFF
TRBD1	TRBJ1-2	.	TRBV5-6	TGTGCCAGCAGTCGACCAAGGACAGGGCGATATAGGGATGGCTACACCTTC	CASSRPRTGRYRDGYTF
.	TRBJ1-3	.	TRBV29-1	TGCAGCGTCCATGCGGGGGGACTGAACTCTGGAAACACCATATATTTT	CSVHAGGLNSGNTIYF
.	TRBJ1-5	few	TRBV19	TGTGCCAGTATTTCAAATTTAGGGCAGGGCCGCGATCAGCCCCAGCATTTT	CASISNLGQGRDQPQHF
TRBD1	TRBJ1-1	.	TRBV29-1	TGCAGCGTTGCCGGGACAGGGAGCCACGAAGCTTTCTTT	CSVAGTGSHEAFF
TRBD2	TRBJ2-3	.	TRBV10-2	TGCGCCAGCCGGACTAGCGGGGGGGGAGATACGCAGTATTTT	CASRTSGGGDTQYF
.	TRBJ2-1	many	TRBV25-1	TGTGCCAGCAGTGAATCAGCATTCGTTGGGTACAATGAGCAGTTCTTC	CASSESAFVGYNEQFF
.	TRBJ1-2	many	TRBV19	TGTGCCAGTAGTATAGTACCAGCAGACTATGGCTACACCTTC	CASSIVPADYGYTF
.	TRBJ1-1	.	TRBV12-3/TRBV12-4	TGTGCCAGCGGAGAACAGGGAACGAACACTGAAGCTTTCTTT	CASGEQGTNTEAFF
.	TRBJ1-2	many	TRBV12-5	TGTGCTAGTGGTTTGGGCGGGGGAGGCTACACCTTC	CASGLGGGGYTF
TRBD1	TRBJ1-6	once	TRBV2	TGTGCCAACGGACAGGCTTATAATTCACCCCTCCACTTT	CANGQAYNSPLHF
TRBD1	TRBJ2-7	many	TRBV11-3	TGTGCCAGCAGCACCGGGACAGTAGGCGAGCAGTACTTC	CASSTGTVGEQYF
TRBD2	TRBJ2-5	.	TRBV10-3	TGTGCCATCGGGGCTAGCGGGAGTGCAGAGGCCCAGTACTTC	CAIGASGSAEAQYF
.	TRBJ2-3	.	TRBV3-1	TGTGCCAGCAGCCAAGAGAGTGAAGGCACAGATACGCAGTATTTT	CASSQESEGTDTQYF
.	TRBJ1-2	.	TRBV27	TGTGCCAGCTGGAGTATTACAATGAAGGGCTACACCTTC	CASWSITMKGYTF
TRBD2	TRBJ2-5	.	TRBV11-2	TGTGCCAGCAGCCACGAGGGGCTAGCGGGACAAGAGACCCAGTACTTC	CASSHEGLAGQETQYF
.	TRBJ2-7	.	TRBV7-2	TGTGCCAGCAGCTTACATGGTACAGCTACCTACGAGCAGTACTTC	CASSLHGTATYEQYF
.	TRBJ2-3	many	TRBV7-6	TGTGCCAGCAGCGGGACAGCGGGAGAGGCAGATACGCAGTATTTT	CASSGTAGEADTQYF
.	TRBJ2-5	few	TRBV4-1	TGCGCCAGCAGCCAAGACCAAGGTTCGGGAGAGACCCAGTACTTC	CASSQDQGSGETQYF
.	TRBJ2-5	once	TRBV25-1	TGTGCCAGCGGGAGACAGTTCCAAGAGACCCAGTACTTC	CASGRQFQETQYF
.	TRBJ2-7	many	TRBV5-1	TGCGCCAGCAGCTTGGGGGGGGCTTGGTCCTACGAGCAGTACTTC	CASSLGGAWSYEQYF
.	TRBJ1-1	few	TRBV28	TGTGCCAGCAGTTTATATGGGTCGGCTGAAGCTTTCTTT	CASSLYGSAEAFF
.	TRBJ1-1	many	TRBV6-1	TGTGCCAGCAACGACGGGAACACTGAAGCTTTCTTT	CASNDGNTEAFF
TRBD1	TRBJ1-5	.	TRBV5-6	TGTGCCAGCAGTCAGACAGGGAGCAATCAGCCCCAGCATTTT	CASSQTGSNQPQHF
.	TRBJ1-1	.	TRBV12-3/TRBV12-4	TGTGCCAGCAGTTTAGGGGTTGTGACTGAAGCTTTCTTT	CASSLGVVTEAFF
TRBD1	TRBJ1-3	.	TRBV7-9	TGTGCCAGCAGCGAGTCGACAGGGCCTGGAAACACCATATATTTT	CASSESTGPGNTIYF
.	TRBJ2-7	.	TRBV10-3	TGTGCCATCAGTGACAAAAATCCCACCTACGAGCAGTACTTC	CAISDKNPTYEQYF
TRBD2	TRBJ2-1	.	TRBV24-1	TGTGCCACCAGTGACCCCTTGCGGGAGGTCTACAATGAGCAGTTCTTC	CATSDPLREVYNEQFF
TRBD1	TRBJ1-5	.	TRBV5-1	TGCGCCAGCAGCTTGGGGGACAGGGTTAGCAATCAGCCCCAGCATTTT	CASSLGDRVSNQPQHF
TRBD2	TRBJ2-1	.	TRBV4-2	TGTGCCAGCAGCGCCGGGCGGGAGGGAGGCTATGAGCAGTTCTTC	CASSAGREGGYEQFF
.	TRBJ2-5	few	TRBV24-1	TGTGCCACCAGTGATCACAGGGTTGAGACCCAGTACTTC	CATSDHRVETQYF
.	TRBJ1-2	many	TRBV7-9	TGTGCCAGCAGCCACCCGCCCCAGGGAGAAGAGGGCTACACCTTC	CASSHPPQGEEGYTF
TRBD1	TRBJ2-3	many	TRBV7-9	TGTGCCAGCAGCTATTCGGACAGGCCAGATACGCAGTATTTT	CASSYSDRPDTQYF
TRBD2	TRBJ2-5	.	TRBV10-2	TGTGCCAGCAGCCCCCGAGTGGAACTAGCGGGAGTGGAGACCCAGTACTTC	CASSPRVELAGVETQYF
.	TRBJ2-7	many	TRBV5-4	TGTGCCAGCAGCCGGGACGGGGGCGAGCAGTACTTC	CASSRDGGEQYF